In its sample, the clone carrying this T cell receptor (beta chain) was seen many times. This specimen belongs to a study of T cells in Graves' hyperthyroidism and ophthalmopathy. The CDR3 regions of TCR beta were amplified from RNA transcripts. When the TCR CDR3 underwent first-round RT-PCR, the HTBI primer set was used. TCRdb re-derived calls from the multiplex PCR reads in MiXCR, one entry per CDR3 protein. This sample has about 520,000 distinct CDR3 sequences, with approximately 25% found just once. Germline V gives CDR1 SGHRS, CDR2 YFSETQ. Trimming took 4 bases from V and 3 from J; bases not matched to a gene: 5. The CDR3 covers 14 residues.

The sample taken for sequencing was blood. This receptor was taken from a woman aged 25 to 45 with Graves' ophthalmopathy. The V gene is TRBV5-1, the J gene TRBJ2-7, with 9 bases identical to TRBD1. Here the CDR3 DNA reads TGCGCCAGCAGCCCCCAGGGACAGGGCTACGAGCAGTACTTC. Residues: CASSPQGQGYEQYF.